This paragraph covers one T cell receptor beta chain sequence. Its antigen is not yet known. The input lacks base qualities; no much larger clone sits a single base away. The data belong to a study of long-term antiretroviral therapy in people with HIV (dated by TCRdb to about 2022). In terms of the full investigation: The earliest samples were collected roughly a decade before the 2015 WHO recommendation for immediate ART, at a time when ART was usually postponed until CD4 counts fell. A retrospective serial study tested whether ART initiation and durable HIV suppression were associated with changes in peripheral blood TRB repertoire composition and diversity. Among the 30 to 35 participants with HIV, over nine were female. No cross-contamination during QIAcube processing was seen in test extractions of a monoclonal T-cell line run alongside about 33 polyclonal samples. A total of some 200 cryopreserved PBMC samples came from around 30 adults with confirmed HIV infection and were collected serially over a mean of approximately six years (range 1-12). What the research found in general, with its limitations: Inferences about post-ART repertoire changes are limited because no data were available on ART adherence, viral resistance or therapy changes. The samples span the years 2004 to 2017, and the ART regimens used at that time may not be as effective as current regimens. Expanded TRB clones identified before ART initiation dominated the repertoire across all time points, though the dominance fluctuated and decreased in many PLHIV after ART. ART initiation was associated with a significant increase in TRB diversity, but diversity stayed significantly below transplant donor controls even after long-term ART. HIV repertoires had narrower CDR3 length ranges than controls, and the network structure suggested an antigen-experienced repertoire that shifted only slightly toward naive after ART. Because pre-ART samples had limited cell numbers, unsorted PBMC were profiled rather than sorted CD4+ and CD8+ T cells. Owing to limited PBMC availability, only the TCR beta chain was sequenced, without alpha chain pairing.

V loses 0 bases of germline sequence and J loses 2 bases, and the interval between the two ends is 10 bases. The CDR3 goes from the cysteine to the phenylalanine over 15 residues. Here the CDR3 DNA is all that survives: 45 bases in frame from base 1. As encoded in the germline V gene (reference sequence), CDR1 is LNHNV while CDR2 is YYDKDF. The immunoSEQ hsTCRB v3.0 assay was used at survey level resolution for TRB variable region sequencing. TRB sequencing targeted a depth of about 35,000-50,000 T-cell genomes per sample. Pooled TRB libraries were sequenced on an Illumina MiSeq with a v3 150-cycle kit. As for the authors' bioinformatics: Repertoire analysis was performed in R inside a reproducible Nextflow workflow that covered QC, data transformation and analysis. Custom analyses were implemented in LymphoSeq2, an R package for AIRR-Seq data exploration. After excluding a handful of samples that yielded fewer than 5000 total TRB sequences, fewer than 200 HIV repertoires remained for analysis. Of the roughly 180 retained HIV repertoires, approximately 60 were collected before and under 150 after ART initiation. Each repertoire was downsampled to 5000 TRB nucleotide sequences, and summary statistics were averaged across 100 downsampling iterations. TRB sequences were retained for analysis only if CDR3 regions of at least seven amino acids were present. Diversity was assessed using a clonality score derived from Shannon entropy and using the Gini coefficient. In repertoire networks, the top 5000 CDR3 amino acid sequences were linked whenever an edit distance of one separated two sequences. For TRB CDR3 amino acid sequences, GLIPH2 was used to predict antigen specificity groups and MHC restriction. To flag known associations with CMV, EBV, HIV or tissue antigens, CDR3 amino acid sequences were compared against VDJdb and McPAS-TCR. Pre-ART, post-ART and control groups were compared with Wilcoxon signed-rank tests and Holm-Bonferroni correction. TCRdb limited this immuneACCESS table to in-frame rearrangements with V and J called. A share of clones is missing; checked studies link under half to unresolved V genes, and the rest is unexplained. V, J and clone size are those of that table, while D and trimming were read from the DNA. The sample table lists 28,000 or so clones, 78% of them with a count of one. The top ten constitute approximately 8.5% of the sample.

Inclusion was restricted to participants for whom at least one PBMC sample before ART initiation and at least two post-ART samples were available. Treatment was received in the United States of America by all participants with HIV. Before DNA extraction, cryopreserved samples of about 0.95-11 million PBMC were thawed and washed. At the time of the earliest PBMC sample, participants with HIV were aged between roughly 20 and 60 years. PBMC samples were contributed by each participant from 1-4 timepoints before ART initiation and 2-8 timepoints after ART initiation, with a median of 7 samples. For every participant, serial HIV viral load, CD4+ T-cell count, ART history and demographic data were obtained. Using a Qiagen kit on a QIAcube, genomic DNA was extracted from unsorted PBMC, with samples processed in batches of 12.

The chain employs TRBV15 and TRBJ1-2; a tentative D call is TRBD1 (6 bases match). This TCR derives from a young man with HIV. The sequencing used unsorted PBMCs, collected 1.5 years before starting antiretroviral therapy. The sequenced DNA: TGTGCCACCAGCAGAGATCCCGGACAGAACTATGGCTACACCTTC. This codes for CATSRDPGQNYGYTF.